This T cell receptor beta chain was captured in a study of Ad26.COV2.S vaccination and SARS-CoV-2 variants. The treatment: some 20 received Ad26.COV2.S at low or high dose, single or two shots; 5 received placebo; per-sample allocation not given. Sample collection was performed on day 63 after the first vaccine or placebo injection. Clones were sequenced by immunoSEQ multiplex PCR, and TCRdb holds only the in-frame ones, with some missing. In the table there are 440,000 or so clones, approximately 90% of which are singletons. The CDR3 has 18 residues. CDR1 and CDR2 from the germline V gene are LGHNA and YSLEER. The V gene lost 2 bases and the J gene lost 0 bases, with 14 bases spanning the gap.

The gene calls are TRBV4-3 and TRBJ2-6; no reliable D call. The origin of this receptor is a person between 18 and 65 years old who received the Ad26.COV2.S COVID-19 vaccine or a placebo. The sample consisted of peripheral blood, taken in a trial of Ad26.COV2.S vaccine versus placebo. The CDR3 nucleotides are TGCGCCAGCAGCCAAAGAGCATATAGGGACTCTGGGGCCAACGTCCTGACTTTC. The encoded protein is CASSQRAYRDSGANVLTF.